This passage covers 8 T cell receptor beta chains from one sample sequenced in a study of T cell responses to AZD1222 COVID-19 vaccine. Generated by immunoSEQ multiplex PCR, the TCRdb table keeps only in-frame clones and is missing some. The profile shows around 150,000 clones, more than 70% of them singletons. Sequences were derived from peripheral blood, sampled on day 0 of AZD1222 vaccination. The receptors shown here come from an adult in good health.

This sequence joins TRBV3-1 (or the pseudogene TRBV3-2) and TRBJ1-2; 9 nucleotides align to TRBD1. The CDR3 is 16 residues long. CDR1 and CDR2 (germline): LGHDT, YNNKEL (reference sequence). V shed 3 bases, J shed 5 bases, and the junction held 10 bases outside the gene matches. Here the CDR3 DNA reads TGTGCCAGCAGCCAGGGCACAGGGGGCGAGCAGTATGGCTACACCTTC. Translated: CASSQGTGGEQYGYTF.

CDR3: CASSFLSINTGELFF. CDR3 sequence (DNA): TGTGCCAGCAGTTTTTTGTCGATTAACACCGGGGAGCTGTTTTTT. The rearrangement joins TRBV27 to TRBJ2-2; D is ambiguous. Germline assignment: CDR1 MNHEY and CDR2 SMNVEV (reference sequence). The CDR3 has 15 amino acids. Trimming stripped 3 bases from V and 2 bases from J, with 10 bases between.

The rearrangement joins TRBV9 to TRBJ2-5, with TRBD1 matching 11 bases. The germline CDR1 and CDR2 sequences are SGDLS and YYNGEE. V was pared by 4 bases and J by 2 bases, with 4 bases of the junction left unmatched. This CDR3 has 15 residues. The CDR3 bases are TGTGCCAGCAGCACCGGGACAGGGGGACAAGAGACCCAGTACTTC. The encoded protein is CASSTGTGGQETQYF.

The rearrangement uses TRBV18 and TRBJ1-4; tentative D call: TRBD1 (5 bases). CDR3 size: 15 residues. Germline V gives CDR1 KGHSH, CDR2 LQKENI. With 3 bases removed from V and 3 bases from J, the gap between germline ends came to 11 bases. This chain's CDR3 is CASSPGQMANEKLFF. The DNA for the CDR3 is TGTGCCAGCTCACCGGGGCAGATGGCTAATGAAAAACTGTTTTTT.

This chain joins TRBV5-8 and TRBJ1-3; the D is unclear. Germline V gives CDR1 SGHTS, CDR2 YDEGEE. The V end lost 1 base, the J end lost 16 bases, and 6 bases lay between the germline ends. The CDR3 has 9 residues. The CDR3 region is CASSLIEYF. The CDR3 nucleotides read TGTGCCAGCAGCTTGATTGAGTATTTT. The full variable domain, completed using reference TRBV5-8 and TRBJ1-3, is EAGVTQSPTHLIKTRGQQATLRCSPISGHTSVYWYQQALGLGLQFLLWYDEGEERNRGNFPPRFSGRQFPNYSSELNVNALELEDSALYLCASSLIEYFGEGSWLTVV.

The chain links TRBV4-2 to TRBJ1-5; TRBD1 matches at 8 bases. The CDR3 is made up of 18 amino acids. The germline V gene encodes CDR1 LGHNA and CDR2 YNFKEQ. Trimming cost V 4 bases and J 0 bases; bases outside gene matches: 11. The CDR3 DNA follows: TGTGCCAGCAGCCCACCGGACAGGGAGAACTATAGCAATCAGCCCCAGCATTTT. Amino acid sequence: CASSPPDRENYSNQPQHF.

The chain combines TRBV5-1 with TRBJ2-3; a weak D match, TRBD1 (5 bases). The CDR3 is 13 residues long. Germline values: CDR1 SGHRS, CDR2 YFSETQ. V was shortened by 3 bases and J by 3 bases, with 8 bases between the two germline ends. CDR3 in amino acids: CASSSSGTDTQYF. CDR3 DNA: TGCGCCAGCAGCTCCTCAGGGACAGATACGCAGTATTTT.

CDR3 amino acids: CASSFTGYRLLYGYTF. The CDR3 bases are TGTGCCAGCAGCTTTACAGGATACCGCCTCCTTTATGGCTACACCTTC. This chain links TRBV5-4 with TRBJ1-2; perhaps TRBD1 as D (5 bases). The CDR3 length is 16 residues. V lost 2 bases to trimming and J lost 5 bases, with 19 bases between them. Looked up from germline, CDR1 is SGHNT and CDR2 is YYREEE (reference sequence).